Following are 14 T cell receptor beta chains from one sample sequenced in a study of blood T cell repertoires in COVID-19. Using immunoSEQ multiplex PCR, the repertoire was profiled, and TCRdb retains in-frame clones only, with some absent. The profile shows 300,000 or so clones, approximately 90% of them singletons. The sequenced sample consisted of peripheral blood. Receptors originate from a woman aged 30 to 39 who had recovered from COVID-19.

The J gene is TRBJ1-5, the V gene TRBV15; a possible D gene is TRBD1 (6 bases). The CDR3 is 18 amino acids. The V gene lost 0 bases and the J gene lost 0 bases, with 15 bases spanning the gap. The germline V gene has CDR1 LNHNV and CDR2 YYDKDF (reference sequence). The CDR3 is CATSRDNGRGNSNQPQHF. The CDR3 DNA follows: TGTGCCACCAGCAGAGATAATGGCAGGGGCAATAGCAATCAGCCCCAGCATTTT. The entire variable domain, with the rest obtained from reference TRBV15 and TRBJ1-5, is as follows: DAMVIQNPRYQVTQFGKPVTLSCSQTLNHNVMYWYQQKSSQAPKLLFHYYDKDFNNEADTPDNFQSRRPNTSFCFLDIRSPGLGDTAMYLCATSRDNGRGNSNQPQHFGDGTRLSIL.

V usage is TRBV9 and J usage is TRBJ1-1, with D hard to call. Germline V lookup: CDR1 SGDLS, CDR2 YYNGEE. This CDR3 is 12 amino acids long. The germline V and J ends were trimmed by 8 bases and 1 base, with 9 bases remaining between them. The CDR3 is CASGRGNTEAFF. In DNA, the CDR3 is TGTGCCAGTGGAAGAGGGAACACTGAAGCTTTCTTT.

The rearrangement links TRBV6-6 to TRBJ2-7, with TRBD2 identical over 7 bases. Trimming cost V 2 bases and J 6 bases; bases outside gene matches: 1. In germline, CDR1 is MNHNY, CDR2 SVGAGI (reference sequence). There are 12 residues in the CDR3. CDR3 nucleotides: TGTGCCAGCAGTTACCCGGGGGGCGAGCAGTACTTC. It yields the protein CASSYPGGEQYF.

The gene calls are TRBV7-9 and TRBJ2-2; D remains ambiguous. Germline lookup yields CDR1 SEHNR and CDR2 FQNEAQ (reference sequence). The V end was cut by 5 bases, the J end by 8 bases, with 12 bases between. This CDR3 is 13 amino acids long. CDR3 residues: CASSRSGSGELFF. The CDR3 nucleotides are TGTGCCAGCAGCCGGAGTGGTTCTGGGGAGCTGTTTTTT.

The gene calls are TRBV7-9 and TRBJ2-7, with D unresolved. The V end was cut by 5 bases, the J end by 0 bases, with 17 bases between. CDR1 and CDR2 (germline): SEHNR, FQNEAQ (reference sequence). This CDR3 has 16 residues. The CDR3 DNA reads as TGTGCCAGCAGCGACTCTGCCCGGGTGGGCTCCTACGAGCAGTACTTC. Its protein is CASSDSARVGSYEQYF.

This rearrangement joins TRBV5-5 to TRBJ2-1; 8 bases agree with TRBD1. The V gene's germline CDR1 is SGHKS and CDR2 YYEKEE (reference sequence). The V segment lost 3 bases and the J segment 10 bases; nucleotides outside the gene matches: 9. There are 14 residues in the CDR3. CDR3 region: CASSSPGTGFEQFF. For the CDR3, the DNA is TGTGCCAGCAGCTCACCCGGGACAGGTTTCGAGCAGTTCTTC. Full variable domain (rest looked up from reference TRBV5-5 and TRBJ2-1): DAGVTQSPTHLIKTRGQQVTLRCSPISGHKSVSWYQQVLGQGPQFIFQYYEKEERGRGNFPDRFSARQFPNYSSELNVNALLLGDSALYLCASSSPGTGFEQFFGPGTRLTVL.

The chain carries TRBV5-1 and TRBJ2-3; no reliable D call. CDR1 is SGHRS, CDR2 YFSETQ, per germline. CDR3 size: 16 residues. V lost 0 bases to trimming and J lost 6 bases, with 17 bases between them. CDR3 nucleotides: TGCGCCAGCAGCTTGGCCGTCCGCAGAACAGCCGATACGCAGTATTTT. Translating it yields CASSLAVRRTADTQYF.

The CDR3 nucleotides read TGTGCCAGTAGTACGGAGCGCTTTGAAAAACTGTTTTTT. Translation gives CASSTERFEKLFF. The chain joins TRBV19 to TRBJ1-4; D remains ambiguous. V lost 4 bases and J 7 bases, leaving 10 bases between the germline ends. The germline V gene encodes CDR1 LNHDA and CDR2 SQIVND (reference sequence). The CDR3 is 13 amino acids.

V and J are TRBV29-1 and TRBJ1-2; D is perhaps TRBD1 (6 bases). Per the germline V gene, CDR1 is SQVTM and CDR2 is ANQGSEA. Trimming left V 3 bases short and J 8 bases short, with 13 bases between. This CDR3 contains 12 residues. This chain's CDR3 is CSVDPGGEGYTF. The DNA of the CDR3 is TGCAGCGTTGATCCGGGGGGCGAGGGCTACACCTTC.

The chain employs TRBV7-2 and TRBJ1-1; D ambiguous. This CDR3 has 13 amino acids. V dropped 2 bases and J dropped 7 bases, with 11 bases sitting between them. The germline CDR1 and CDR2 sequences are SGHTA and FQGNSA. CDR3 amino acids: CASSLQIRGEAFF. CDR3 DNA: TGTGCCAGCAGCTTACAGATTCGCGGTGAAGCTTTCTTT.

The V call is TRBV9, the J call TRBJ2-6; D may be TRBD1 (5 bases). The CDR3 covers 15 residues. The germline gives CDR1 SGDLS, CDR2 YYNGEE. Trimming pared 4 bases from V and 4 bases from J, leaving 12 bases between. The CDR3 DNA reads TGTGCCAGCAGCCCAGGGTTGGGCGGGGCCAACGTCCTGACTTTC. This translates into CASSPGLGGANVLTF.

V and J are TRBV27 and TRBJ1-6; D is possibly TRBD1 (5 bases). CDR1 and CDR2 (germline): MNHEY, SMNVEV (reference sequence). This CDR3 region has 15 residues. The ends were cut back, 6 bases at V and 9 bases at J, with 18 bases in the middle. The CDR3 DNA reads as TGTGCCAGCAGGCCGGATGGGGCGGGAGGTTCACCCCTCCACTTT. Amino acids: CASRPDGAGGSPLHF.

The rearrangement joins TRBV19 to TRBJ1-5, with D hard to call. Germline-derived CDR1 and CDR2 are LNHDA and SQIVND (reference sequence). The CDR3 extends over 14 amino acids. V lost 7 bases and J lost 0, with 10 bases in between. In DNA, the CDR3 is TGTGCCAGTAAGCACAGCTATAGCAATCAGCCCCAGCATTTT. Protein sequence: CASKHSYSNQPQHF.

J is TRBJ1-1 and V is TRBV11-1, with D possibly being TRBD1 (5 bases). V lost 6 bases to trimming and J lost 2 bases, with 10 bases between them. This CDR3 is 13 amino acids long. Germline V gene lookup returns CDR1 SGHAT and CDR2 FQDESV (reference sequence). The CDR3 DNA reads as TGTGCCAGCAGACGGACACCTAACACTGAAGCTTTCTTT. It encodes CASRRTPNTEAFF.